The following is a TCR beta chain sequence with its context. The clone's antigen remains unknown. The sample holds no much larger clone one base away, and base qualities are not on file. The data stem from a study of blood T cell repertoires in COVID-19 (dated by TCRdb to 2018 to 2021). For the study in its entirety: Samples covering the acute and convalescent phases of COVID-19 were provided by collaborators in the United States, Italy and Spain. The prospective study material was composed of cDNA or gDNA derived from T cells, B-cell-depleted T cells, or PBMCs. Deeply sampled blood TCRbeta repertoires from subjects exposed to, actively infected with, or recovered from COVID-19 were included in the dataset. A freely available public database, intended as a resource for researchers studying the immune response to SARS-CoV-2, is where the repertoires were released. Samples were obtained from the ongoing ImmuneRACE study (first 160 participants) and from over a thousand subjects provided by 6 global collaborators. A de-identified subject ID, COVID-19 status, age in years and sex were almost always included in the sample metadata. Where HLA class I and class II types were available, the types were taken from metadata supplied by the sample provider, not from assay-based typing. General study outcomes and caveats: The quantity of clinical and demographic metadata differed by source and by participant and was supplied without curation.

V is pared back by 5 bases and J by 5 bases, with 10 bases lying between the germline termini. The CDR3 spans 13 residues, from the cysteine through the phenylalanine. Solely the CDR3 DNA is kept, with 39 bases framed from the first base. The germline V gene provides CDR1 SGHDT and CDR2 YYEEEE. TCRbeta CDR3 regions were amplified from genomic DNA using the immunoSEQ Assay, a bias-controlled multiplex PCR. Per the original workflow: Within the assay, amplification of reference gene primers was used to estimate how many nucleated cells each sample contained. To quantify the absolute abundance of each unique TCRbeta CDR3 rearrangement, sequence reads were collapsed and filtered. For each sample, productive Simpson clonality was calculated by taking the square root of Simpson's diversity index across productive rearrangements. TCRdb obtained this table from immuneACCESS and retained in-frame rearrangements with V and J assigned. These tables miss some clones; where compared with another copy, unresolved V genes account for less than half of the shortfall, and the remainder is unexplained. The DNA gave D and trimming, while V, J and clone size come from that table. This sample holds around 300,000 clones; about 88% were observed only once. Of the sample, around 2.9% is held by the ten largest clones.

Participants in the prospective study were aged roughly 18 to 100 years, lived in approximately 26 United States geographic areas, and enrolled through a virtual design. To assign participants to cohorts, the prospective study relied on clinical history that participants themselves reported in a screening survey and a study questionnaire. ImmuneRACE Cohort 3 recovered participants were defined by two consecutive negative NP/OP PCR tests, healthcare professional clearance, or symptom resolution. Each participant in the prospective study had whole blood, serum and a nasopharyngeal or oropharyngeal swab collected by mobile phlebotomists. Participants in the prospective study had the option to provide additional blood draws and questionnaires over a roughly 2-month period. Blood samples from the prospective study were shipped frozen or at room temperature prior to DNA extraction.

The specimen was PBMCs or T cells enriched from blood (not recorded which). The sequence links TRBV5-6 to TRBJ2-2, with a tentative D gene TRBD2 over 5 matching bases. This TCR derives from a woman aged 45-60 years who had recovered from COVID-19. The CDR3 corresponds to CASRGRGTGELFF. The sequenced DNA is TGTGCCAGCAGGGGTCGGGGAACCGGGGAGCTGTTTTTT.